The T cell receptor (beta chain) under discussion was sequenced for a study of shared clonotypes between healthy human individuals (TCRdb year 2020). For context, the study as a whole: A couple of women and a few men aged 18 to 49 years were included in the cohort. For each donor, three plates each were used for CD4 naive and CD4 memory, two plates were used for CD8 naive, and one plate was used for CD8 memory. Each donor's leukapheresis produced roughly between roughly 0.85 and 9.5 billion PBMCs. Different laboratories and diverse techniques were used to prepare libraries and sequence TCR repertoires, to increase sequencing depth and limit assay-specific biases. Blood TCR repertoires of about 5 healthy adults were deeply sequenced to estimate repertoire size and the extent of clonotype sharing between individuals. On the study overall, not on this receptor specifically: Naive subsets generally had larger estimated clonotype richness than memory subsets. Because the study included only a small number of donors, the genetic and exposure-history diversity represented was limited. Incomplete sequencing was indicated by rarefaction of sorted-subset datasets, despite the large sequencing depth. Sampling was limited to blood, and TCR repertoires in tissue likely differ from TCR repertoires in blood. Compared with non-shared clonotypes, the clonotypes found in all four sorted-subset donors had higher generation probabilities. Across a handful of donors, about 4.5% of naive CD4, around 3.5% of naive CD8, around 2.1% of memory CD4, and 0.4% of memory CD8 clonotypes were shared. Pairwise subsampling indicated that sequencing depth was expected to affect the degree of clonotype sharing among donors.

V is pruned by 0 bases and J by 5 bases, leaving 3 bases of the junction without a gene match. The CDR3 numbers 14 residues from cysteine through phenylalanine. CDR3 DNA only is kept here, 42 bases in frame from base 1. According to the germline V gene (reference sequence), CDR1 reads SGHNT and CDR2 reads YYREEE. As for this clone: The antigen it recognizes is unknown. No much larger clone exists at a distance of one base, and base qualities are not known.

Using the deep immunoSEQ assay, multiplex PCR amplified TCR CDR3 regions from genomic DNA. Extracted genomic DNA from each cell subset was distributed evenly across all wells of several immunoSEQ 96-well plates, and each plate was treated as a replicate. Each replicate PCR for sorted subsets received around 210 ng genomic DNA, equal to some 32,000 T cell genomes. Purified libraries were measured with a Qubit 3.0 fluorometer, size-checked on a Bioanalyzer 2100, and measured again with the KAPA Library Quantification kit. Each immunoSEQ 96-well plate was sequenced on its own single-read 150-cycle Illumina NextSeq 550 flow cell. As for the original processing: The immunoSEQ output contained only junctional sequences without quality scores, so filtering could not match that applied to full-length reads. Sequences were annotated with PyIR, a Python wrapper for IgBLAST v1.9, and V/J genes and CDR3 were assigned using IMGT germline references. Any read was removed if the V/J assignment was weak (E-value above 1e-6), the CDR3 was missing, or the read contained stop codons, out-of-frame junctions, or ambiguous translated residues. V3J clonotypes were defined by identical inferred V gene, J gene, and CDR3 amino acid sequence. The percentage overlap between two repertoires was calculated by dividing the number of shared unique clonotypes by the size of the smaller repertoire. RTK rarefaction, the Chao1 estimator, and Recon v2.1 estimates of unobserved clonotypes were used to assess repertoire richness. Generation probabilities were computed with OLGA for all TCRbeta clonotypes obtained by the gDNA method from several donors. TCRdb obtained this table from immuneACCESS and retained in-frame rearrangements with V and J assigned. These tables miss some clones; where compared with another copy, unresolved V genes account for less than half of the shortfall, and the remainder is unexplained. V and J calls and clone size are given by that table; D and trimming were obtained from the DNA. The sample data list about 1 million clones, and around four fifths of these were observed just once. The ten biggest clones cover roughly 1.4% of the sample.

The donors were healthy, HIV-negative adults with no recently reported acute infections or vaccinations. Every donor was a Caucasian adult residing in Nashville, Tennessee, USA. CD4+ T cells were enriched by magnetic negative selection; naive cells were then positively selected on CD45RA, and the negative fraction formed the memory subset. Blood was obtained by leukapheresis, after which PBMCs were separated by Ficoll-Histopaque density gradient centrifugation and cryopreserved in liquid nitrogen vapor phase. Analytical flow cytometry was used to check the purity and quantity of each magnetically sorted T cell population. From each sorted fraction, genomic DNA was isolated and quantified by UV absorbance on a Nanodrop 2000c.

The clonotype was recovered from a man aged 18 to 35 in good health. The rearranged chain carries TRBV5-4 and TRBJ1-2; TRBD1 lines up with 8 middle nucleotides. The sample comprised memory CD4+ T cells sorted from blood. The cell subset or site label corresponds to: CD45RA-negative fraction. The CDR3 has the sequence CASSLGDRKYGYTF. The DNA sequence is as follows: TGTGCCAGCAGCTTGGGGGACAGGAAATATGGCTACACCTTC.